Following are 24 T cell receptor beta chains from one sample sequenced in a study of blood T cell repertoires in COVID-19. TCRdb's table, derived via immunoSEQ multiplex PCR, lists solely in-frame clones and lacks some. The sample lists 150,000 to 200,000 clones; about nine tenths were seen once. The specimen was peripheral blood. These receptors were collected from a woman aged 55 to 70 with COVID-19, enrolled during active disease.

This clone was observed a handful of times. The V and J genes are TRBV13 and TRBJ1-1, with D possibly matching TRBD1 (6 bases). Germline V gene lookup returns CDR1 PRHDT and CDR2 FYEKMQ (reference sequence). The CDR3 is 14 residues long. Trimming removed 5 bases from V and 2 bases from J, with 12 bases in between. The CDR3 reads CASSPRGGNTEAFF. The CDR3 DNA reads as TGTGCCAGCAGCCCCCGGGGGGGCAACACTGAAGCTTTCTTT.

J is TRBJ2-1 and V is TRBV15; 13 positions agree with TRBD2. The CDR3 is made up of 17 amino acids. Losses at the gene ends were 0 bases for V and 4 bases for J; bases not matched to a gene: 3. Germline CDR1 reads LNHNV; CDR2 reads YYDKDF (reference sequence). As DNA, the CDR3 is TGTGCCACCAGCAGAGAACCGACTAGCGGGAGGTACAATGAGCAGTTCTTC. It translates to CATSREPTSGRYNEQFF.

This chain links TRBV9 with TRBJ1-4, with D perhaps TRBD1 (6 bases). The length of the CDR3 is 11 residues. Per the germline V gene, CDR1 is SGDLS and CDR2 is YYNGEE. Trimming pared 4 bases from V and 10 bases from J, leaving 8 bases between. The CDR3 sequence is CASSRGSKLFF. The CDR3 DNA reads TGTGCCAGCAGCAGGGGGTCAAAACTGTTTTTT.

The chain's CDR3 is CASSLIAGGYNEQFF. The CDR3 nucleotides read TGTGCCAGCAGCTTAATAGCGGGAGGGTACAATGAGCAGTTCTTC. The chain couples TRBV7-3 to TRBJ2-1; TRBD2 agrees at 11 bases. Germline CDR1 reads SGHTA; CDR2 reads FQGTGA. This CDR3 contains 15 residues. Losses at the gene ends were 1 base for V and 4 bases for J; bases not matched to a gene: 0. The entire variable domain, with the rest obtained from reference TRBV7-3 and TRBJ2-1, is as follows: GAGVSQTPSNKVTEKGKYVELRCDPISGHTALYWYRQSLGQGPEFLIYFQGTGAADDSGLPNDRFFAVRPEGSVSTLKIQRTERGDSAVYLCASSLIAGGYNEQFFGPGTRLTVL.

This sequence joins TRBV24-1 and TRBJ2-1, with 7 bases matching TRBD2. CDR1 KGHDR and CDR2 SFDVKD come from the germline V gene. This CDR3 contains 15 residues. V lost 6 bases and J lost 1; bases outside the gene matches: 5. CDR3 DNA: TGTGCCACCAGTACGGGACTACCTTCCTACAATGAGCAGTTCTTC. This codes for CATSTGLPSYNEQFF.

The chain joins TRBV2 to TRBJ2-1; weak D call: TRBD2 (5 bases). CDR3 length: 15 residues. Germline V gene data show CDR1 as SNHLY and CDR2 as FYNNEI. V lost 4 bases and J 5 bases, leaving 15 bases between the germline ends. CDR3 sequence (DNA): TGTGCCAGCAGTGTTCTGAGCGGAGGTCACAATGAGCAGTTCTTC. This gives the protein CASSVLSGGHNEQFF.

This chain links TRBV9 with TRBJ2-2, with a tentative D call TRBD1 (6 bases). The CDR3 has 15 residues. Germline V lookup: CDR1 SGDLS, CDR2 YYNGEE. V was shortened by 5 bases and J by 7 bases, with 18 bases between the two germline ends. The CDR3 bases are TGTGCCAGCAGTGTTACAGGGTTTCTTGTCGGGGAGCTGTTTTTT. Residues: CASSVTGFLVGELFF. The whole variable domain, remainder taken from reference TRBV9 and TRBJ2-2, is DSGVTQTPKHLITATGQRVTLRCSPRSGDLSVYWYQQSLDQGLQFLIQYYNGEERAKGNILERFSAQQFPDLHSELNLSSLELGDSALYFCASSVTGFLVGELFFGEGSRLTVL.

The chain links TRBV2 to TRBJ2-1, with TRBD2 as a possible D gene (5 bases). Germline assignment: CDR1 SNHLY and CDR2 FYNNEI. The CDR3 contains 13 residues. V dropped 7 bases and J dropped 8 bases, with 15 bases sitting between them. The CDR3 sequence is CASTRGVGYEQFF. Written as DNA, the CDR3 is TGTGCCAGCACTCGGGGTGTGGGGTATGAGCAGTTCTTC.

This clone was recorded once. This chain joins TRBV12-5 and TRBJ2-1; 7 bases are a match to TRBD1. The CDR3 is made up of 14 amino acids. The V gene end was trimmed by 0 bases and the J gene end by 9 bases; junction bases not matched to a gene: 5. The V gene's germline CDR1 is LGHNT and CDR2 FRNRAP. As DNA, the CDR3 is TGTGCTAGTGGTTTGGTAACGCCAGGGGGTGAGCAGTTCTTC. Translating it yields CASGLVTPGGEQFF. The entire variable domain, with the rest obtained from reference TRBV12-5 and TRBJ2-1, is as follows: DARVTQTPRHKVTEMGQEVTMRCQPILGHNTVFWYRQTMMQGLELLAYFRNRAPLDDSGMPKDRFSAEMPDATLATLKIQPSEPRDSAVYFCASGLVTPGGEQFFGPGTRLTVL.

J is TRBJ2-1 and V is TRBV15; TRBD2 aligns across 8 bases. Germline CDR1 LNHNV, CDR2 YYDKDF (reference sequence). This CDR3 contains 18 residues. Germline trimming cut 0 bases from V and 3 bases from J; bases unmatched to any gene: 10. DNA for the CDR3: TGTGCCACCAGCAGAGATCCCCTAGCGGGTAGGGTCTACAATGAGCAGTTCTTC. Its protein product is CATSRDPLAGRVYNEQFF.

This clone was detected once. The chain employs TRBV28 and TRBJ2-2; D is perhaps TRBD1 (8 bases). Trimming took off 6 bases at V and 6 bases at J, with 14 bases between the two ends. Germline values: CDR1 MDHEN, CDR2 SYDVKM. The CDR3 covers 14 residues. Here the CDR3 reads CASRPQGGAGELFF. CDR3 nucleotides: TGTGCCAGCAGACCACAGGGGGGGGCCGGGGAGCTGTTTTTT.

This chain uses TRBV21-1 with TRBJ2-2; the table calls TRBD2, which could not be checked here. TRBV21-1 is labeled a pseudogene. The CDR3 spans 17 residues. This CDR3 is CASSKARSRTGTGELFF. CDR3 bases: TGTGCCAGCAGCAAAGCGAGGTCTCGAACGGGCACCGGGGAGCTGTTTTTT.

V is TRBV14 and J is TRBJ1-1; no definite D call. V was clipped by 6 bases and J by 8 bases, with 16 bases between them. In germline, CDR1 is SGHDN, CDR2 FVKESK. This CDR3 contains 13 residues. The DNA for the CDR3 is TGTGCCAGCAGTCCAGCGCTGAATAAGGAAGCTTTCTTT. Encoded protein: CASSPALNKEAFF.

The sample holds one count of this clone. The V gene is TRBV11-3, the J gene TRBJ2-1; 7 nucleotides agree with TRBD1. CDR1 SGHNT and CDR2 YENEEA come from the germline V gene. V shed 4 bases and J 2 bases; nucleotides not matched to a gene: 8. CDR3 length: 16 amino acids. The CDR3 bases are TGTGCCAGCAGCTCCCTTCCGCAGGGGGCCTACAATGAGCAGTTCTTC. Encoded protein: CASSSLPQGAYNEQFF.

The chain is built from TRBV27 and TRBJ2-7; TRBD2 aligns across 13 bases. V lost 3 bases, J lost 5 bases, and 13 bases stayed unmatched. CDR3 length: 18 amino acids. The germline V gene encodes CDR1 MNHEY and CDR2 SMNVEV (reference sequence). CDR3 in DNA: TGTGCCAGCAGTTTGTTAGGACTAGCGGGAGTTGGGTACGACGAGCAGTACTTC. This gives the protein CASSLLGLAGVGYDEQYF.

This chain uses TRBV4-3 with TRBJ1-5; no clear D gene. The CDR3 covers 16 residues. Germline CDR1 is LGHNA and CDR2 is YSLEER. The ends were cut back, 0 bases at V and 4 bases at J, with 13 bases in the middle. In DNA form, the CDR3 reads TGCGCCAGCAGCCAAGACGCAGCGCCCGATAATCAGCCCCAGCATTTT. Protein product: CASSQDAAPDNQPQHF.

V is TRBV7-6 and J is TRBJ1-3; D unclear. The CDR3 is 15 amino acids. V lost 0 bases and J lost 4, with 10 bases in between. Germline V lookup: CDR1 SGHVS, CDR2 FNYEAQ. DNA for the CDR3: TGTGCCAGCAGCTTAGCGTCGGGGTTAGGAAACACCATATATTTT. Translated, it gives CASSLASGLGNTIYF.

This clone was recorded a few times. V is TRBV29-1 and J is TRBJ2-3; 9 positions agree with TRBD1. CDR3 length: 13 amino acids. Germline V lookup: CDR1 SQVTM, CDR2 ANQGSEA. The ends lost 7 bases at V and 6 bases at J; junction bases unmatched: 8. CDR3 sequence (DNA): TGCAGCGCGGGACAGGGAAGAGGGGATACGCAGTATTTT. As protein: CSAGQGRGDTQYF.

V gene TRBV29-1 combines with J gene TRBJ1-3, with D possibly being TRBD1 (6 bases). Germline V gene lookup returns CDR1 SQVTM and CDR2 ANQGSEA. V lost 5 bases and J lost 4, with 12 bases in between. This CDR3 is 13 amino acids long. The CDR3: CSVFGGRGNTIYF. In nucleotides, the CDR3 is TGCAGCGTTTTCGGGGGGCGAGGAAACACCATATATTTT.

As regards this clone: Germline and junction disagree at one end, which may indicate a read error. The rearrangement links TRBV27 to TRBJ1-2; D gene ambiguous. CDR1 MNHEY and CDR2 SMNVEV come from the germline V gene (reference sequence). This CDR3 comprises 13 residues. CDR3 protein: CASSLNLYYGYTF. The CDR3 nucleotides are TGTGCCAGCAGTTTAAATTTATACTACGGCTACACCTTC.

The chain combines TRBV10-3 with TRBJ2-7, with TRBD2 matching over 9 bases. This CDR3 region has 16 residues. Trimming cost V 5 bases and J 1 base; bases outside gene matches: 9. Germline loops: CDR1 ENHRY, CDR2 SYGVKD. CDR3 in amino acids: CAISPRETSGSYEQYF. The CDR3, as DNA: TGTGCCATCAGTCCTAGAGAGACTAGCGGTTCCTACGAGCAGTACTTC.

In regard to this clone: Other DNA sequences in the sample encode the same CDR3. This chain links TRBV11-2 with TRBJ2-7; unclear D gene. Germline lookup yields CDR1 SGHAT and CDR2 FQNNGV. This CDR3 comprises 15 residues. The ends were cut back, 0 bases at V and 3 bases at J, with 12 bases in the middle. The CDR3 spells CASSLELAENYEQYF. In DNA, the CDR3 is TGTGCCAGCAGCTTAGAACTGGCGGAGAACTACGAGCAGTACTTC. Filled out from reference TRBV11-2 and TRBJ2-7, the complete variable domain reads EAGVAQSPRYKIIEKRQSVAFWCNPISGHATLYWYQQILGQGPKLLIQFQNNGVVDDSQLPKDRFSAERLKGVDSTLKIQPAKLEDSAVYLCASSLELAENYEQYFGPGTRLTVT.

This sequence joins TRBV4-1 and TRBJ2-3; 11 bases are a match to TRBD2. Germline V gene lookup returns CDR1 MGHRA and CDR2 YSYEKL. The ends lost 0 bases at V and 5 bases at J; junction bases unmatched: 7. The CDR3 runs 17 residues. CDR3 sequence: CASSQDALAGVRDTQYF. CDR3 bases: TGCGCCAGCAGCCAAGACGCACTAGCGGGAGTAAGAGATACGCAGTATTTT.

J is TRBJ1-1 and V is TRBV4-3; TRBD1 might be the D (5 bases). The CDR3 contains 15 residues. The germline CDR1 and CDR2 sequences are LGHNA and YSLEER. The V gene lost 3 bases and the J gene lost 2 bases, with 13 bases spanning the gap. Here the CDR3 reads CASSHRGVSNTEAFF. DNA for the CDR3: TGCGCCAGCAGCCACCGGGGGGTTTCTAACACTGAAGCTTTCTTT.